This record looks at one TCR beta chain sequence and its context. The target antigen is unknown. Data came from immunoSEQ multiplex PCR; TCRdb stores just in-frame clones and leaves some out. The sample lists 100,000 to 150,000 clones; less than 90% were seen once. This specimen comes from a study of T cell responses to AZD1222 COVID-19 vaccine. Study-wide results and limits: Donors were chiefly white British, with a greater number of females, and clonal diversity was perhaps underestimated. Two AZD1222 doses significantly raised spike-specific TCR breadth and depth over controls. Repertoires were sampled only after the peak T cell response.

The clonotype comes from an adult in good health. The sequencing here drew on peripheral blood, taken on day 0 of AZD1222 vaccination.

CDR3 residues: CASSLLTSGEYEQYF. The CDR3 nucleotides read TGTGCCAGCAGCTTACTGACTAGCGGCGAATACGAGCAGTACTTC. This chain joins TRBV7-6 and TRBJ2-7; 9 bases are a match to TRBD2. V lost 2 bases, J lost 4 bases, and 6 bases stayed unmatched. This CDR3 comprises 15 residues. CDR1 is SGHVS, CDR2 FNYEAQ, per germline.